This T cell receptor (beta chain) stems from a study of regulatory T cells in long-lasting Graves disease. The time point here: newly diagnosed GD, antithyroid drugs for less than 3 months. The TCR library was made from RNA extracted from PBMCs. Trimming took 6 bases from V and 4 from J; bases not matched to a gene: 4. The CDR3 is made up of 13 amino acids. Germline lookup yields CDR1 MDHEN and CDR2 SYDVKM. This clonotype was detected a few times. Both iRepertoire HTBI primers and Arm-PCR of CDR3 regions were used to build the TCR beta libraries. TCRdb fed the multiplex PCR reads into MiXCR, producing one record per CDR3 protein. The table records roughly 610,000 distinct CDR3 sequences, about 15% of them present only once. These data were likewise used in another study, on T cells in Graves' hyperthyroidism and ophthalmopathy.

The sample was peripheral blood mononuclear cells (PBMCs), taken at new diagnosis, from a patient treated with antithyroid drugs. This receptor was obtained from a young woman with Graves disease. The V gene is TRBV28, the J gene TRBJ1-2; 8 bases are a match to TRBD1. In DNA, the CDR3 is TGTGCCAGCAGGCCGGACAGGGCCTATGGCTACACCTTC. Protein: CASRPDRAYGYTF.